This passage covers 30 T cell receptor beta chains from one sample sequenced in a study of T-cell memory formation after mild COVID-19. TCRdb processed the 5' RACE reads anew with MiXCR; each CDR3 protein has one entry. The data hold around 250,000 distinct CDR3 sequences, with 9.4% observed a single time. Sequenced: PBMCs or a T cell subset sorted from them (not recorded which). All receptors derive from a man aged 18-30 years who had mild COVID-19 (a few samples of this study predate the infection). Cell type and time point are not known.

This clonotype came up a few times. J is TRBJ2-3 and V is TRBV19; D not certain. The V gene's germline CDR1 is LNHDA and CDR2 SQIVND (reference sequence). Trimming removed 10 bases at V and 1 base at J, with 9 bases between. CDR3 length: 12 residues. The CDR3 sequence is CAIRFRTDTQYF. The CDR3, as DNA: TGTGCCATCCGCTTTCGCACAGATACGCAGTATTTT.

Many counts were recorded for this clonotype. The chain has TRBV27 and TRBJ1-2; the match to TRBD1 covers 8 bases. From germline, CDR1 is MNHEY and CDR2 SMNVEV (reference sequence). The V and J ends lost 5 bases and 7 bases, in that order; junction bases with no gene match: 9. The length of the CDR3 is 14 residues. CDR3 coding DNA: TGTGCCAGCAGTACCCGACAGGGGTCCTTTGGCTACACCTTC. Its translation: CASSTRQGSFGYTF.

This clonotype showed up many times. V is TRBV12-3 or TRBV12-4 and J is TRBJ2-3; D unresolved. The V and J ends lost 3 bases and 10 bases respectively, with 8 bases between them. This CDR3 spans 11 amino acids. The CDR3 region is CASSLANAQYF. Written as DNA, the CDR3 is TGTGCCAGCAGTTTGGCGAATGCGCAGTATTTT.

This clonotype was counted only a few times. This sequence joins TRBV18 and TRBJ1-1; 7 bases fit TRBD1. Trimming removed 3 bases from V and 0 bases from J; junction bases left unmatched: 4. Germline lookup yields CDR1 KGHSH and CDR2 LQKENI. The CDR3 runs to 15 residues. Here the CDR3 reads CASSPLTGMNTEAFF. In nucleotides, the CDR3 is TGTGCCAGCTCACCTCTGACAGGGATGAACACTGAAGCTTTCTTT.

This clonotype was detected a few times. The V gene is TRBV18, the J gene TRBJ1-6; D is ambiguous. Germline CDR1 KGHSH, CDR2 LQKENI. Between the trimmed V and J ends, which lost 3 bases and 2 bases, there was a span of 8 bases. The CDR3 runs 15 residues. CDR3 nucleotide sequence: TGTGCCAGCTCACCGGGGAACACCTATAATTCACCCCTCCACTTT. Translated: CASSPGNTYNSPLHF.

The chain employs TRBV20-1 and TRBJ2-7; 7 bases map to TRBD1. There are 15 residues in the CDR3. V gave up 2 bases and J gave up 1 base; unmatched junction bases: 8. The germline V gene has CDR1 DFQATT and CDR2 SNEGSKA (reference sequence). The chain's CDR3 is CSARPDRERSYEQYF. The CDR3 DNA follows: TGCAGTGCTAGACCCGACAGGGAAAGGTCCTACGAGCAGTACTTC.

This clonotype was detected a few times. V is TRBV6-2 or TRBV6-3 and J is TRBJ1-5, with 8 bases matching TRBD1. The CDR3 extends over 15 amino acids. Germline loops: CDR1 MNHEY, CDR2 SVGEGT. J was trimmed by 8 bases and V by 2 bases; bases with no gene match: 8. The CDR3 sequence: CASSYPSDRAKPQHF. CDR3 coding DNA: TGTGCCAGCAGTTACCCCTCGGACAGGGCGAAGCCCCAGCATTTT.

The CDR3 bases are TGTGCCAGCAGGACAGGCTACAATCAGCCCCAGCATTTT. Translated, it gives CASRTGYNQPQHF. The genes are TRBV5-5 and TRBJ1-5, with D possibly being TRBD1 (6 bases). Per the germline V gene, CDR1 is SGHKS and CDR2 is YYEKEE (reference sequence). The CDR3 length is 13 residues. Trimming removed 5 bases from V and 3 bases from J, with 9 bases in between.

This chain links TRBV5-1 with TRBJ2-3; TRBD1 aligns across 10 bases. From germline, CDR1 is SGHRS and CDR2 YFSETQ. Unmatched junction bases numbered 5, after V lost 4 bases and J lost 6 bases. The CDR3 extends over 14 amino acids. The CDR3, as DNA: TGCGCCAGCAGCCCCGGGACAGGGGAGGATACGCAGTATTTT. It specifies CASSPGTGEDTQYF.

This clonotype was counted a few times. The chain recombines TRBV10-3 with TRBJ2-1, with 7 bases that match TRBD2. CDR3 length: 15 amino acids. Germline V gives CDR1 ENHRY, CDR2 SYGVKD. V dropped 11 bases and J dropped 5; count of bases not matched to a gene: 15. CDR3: CASLAGDVWDNEQFF. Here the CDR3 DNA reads TGTGCCTCGCTCGCGGGGGATGTTTGGGACAATGAGCAGTTCTTC.

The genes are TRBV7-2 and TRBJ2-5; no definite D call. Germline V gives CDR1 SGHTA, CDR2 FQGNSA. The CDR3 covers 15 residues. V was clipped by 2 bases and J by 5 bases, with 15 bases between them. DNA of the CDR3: TGTGCCAGCAGCTTAAACCCCGCCGGTTGGGAGACCCAGTACTTC. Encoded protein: CASSLNPAGWETQYF.

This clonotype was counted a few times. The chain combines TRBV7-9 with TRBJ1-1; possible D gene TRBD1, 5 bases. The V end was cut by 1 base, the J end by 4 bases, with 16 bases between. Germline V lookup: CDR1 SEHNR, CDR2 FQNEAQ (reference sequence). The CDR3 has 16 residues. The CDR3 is CASSLGGALSITEAFF. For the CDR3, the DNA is TGTGCCAGCAGCTTAGGCGGGGCTTTATCTATCACTGAAGCTTTCTTT.

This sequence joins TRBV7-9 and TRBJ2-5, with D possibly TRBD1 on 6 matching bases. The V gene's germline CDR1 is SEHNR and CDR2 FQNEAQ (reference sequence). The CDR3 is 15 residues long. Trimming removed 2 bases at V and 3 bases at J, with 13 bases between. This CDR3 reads CASSLLGTLKETQYF. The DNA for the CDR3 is TGTGCCAGCAGCTTACTGGGGACACTAAAAGAGACCCAGTACTTC.

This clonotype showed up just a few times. Here the CDR3 reads CASSLVGGRGDTEAFF. The CDR3 nucleotides read TGCGCCAGCAGCTTGGTCGGGGGGAGAGGGGACACTGAAGCTTTCTTT. The V and J genes are TRBV5-1 and TRBJ1-1, with D possibly matching TRBD1 (5 bases). V gave up 0 bases and J gave up 3 bases, with 15 bases separating them. The germline V gene has CDR1 SGHRS and CDR2 YFSETQ. The CDR3 length is 16 residues.

The CDR3 DNA sequence: TGTGCCAGCTCTGCAGGGTTTGGAACTGTGAACACCGGGGAGCTGTTTTTT. It codes for CASSAGFGTVNTGELFF. This chain uses TRBV6-1 with TRBJ2-2; TRBD1 is a possible D gene (5 bases). This CDR3 is 17 amino acids long. Germline CDR1 reads MNHNS; CDR2 reads SASEGT. The V gene lost 8 bases and the J gene lost 1 base, with 20 bases spanning the gap.

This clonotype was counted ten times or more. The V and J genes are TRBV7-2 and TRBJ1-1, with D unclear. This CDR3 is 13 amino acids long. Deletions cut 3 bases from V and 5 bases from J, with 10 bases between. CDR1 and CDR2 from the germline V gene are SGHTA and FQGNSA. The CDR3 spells CASSFYGGTEAFF. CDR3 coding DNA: TGTGCCAGCAGCTTTTACGGAGGTACTGAAGCTTTCTTT.

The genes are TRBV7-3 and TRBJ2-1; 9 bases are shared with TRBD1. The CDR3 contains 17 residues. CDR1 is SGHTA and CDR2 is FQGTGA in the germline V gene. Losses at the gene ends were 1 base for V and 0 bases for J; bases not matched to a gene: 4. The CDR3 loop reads CASSLRDRASSYNEQFF. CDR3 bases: TGTGCCAGCAGCTTAAGGGACAGGGCAAGCTCCTACAATGAGCAGTTCTTC. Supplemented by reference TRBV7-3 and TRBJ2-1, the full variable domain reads GAGVSQTPSNKVTEKGKYVELRCDPISGHTALYWYRQSLGQGPEFLIYFQGTGAADDSGLPNDRFFAVRPEGSVSTLKIQRTERGDSAVYLCASSLRDRASSYNEQFFGPGTRLTVL.

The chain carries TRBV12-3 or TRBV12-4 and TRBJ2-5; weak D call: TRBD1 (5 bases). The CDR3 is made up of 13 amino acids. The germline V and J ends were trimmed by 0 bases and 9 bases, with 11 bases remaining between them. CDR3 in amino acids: CASSLAVEGAQYF. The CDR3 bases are TGTGCCAGCAGTTTAGCGGTCGAAGGGGCCCAGTACTTC.

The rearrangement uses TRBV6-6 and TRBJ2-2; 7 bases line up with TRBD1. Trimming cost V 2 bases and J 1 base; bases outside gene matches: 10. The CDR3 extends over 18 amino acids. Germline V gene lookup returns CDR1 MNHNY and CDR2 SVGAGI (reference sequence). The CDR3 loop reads CASSYLGAGTENTGELFF. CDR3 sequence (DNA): TGTGCCAGCAGTTACCTGGGGGCCGGGACAGAGAACACCGGGGAGCTGTTTTTT.

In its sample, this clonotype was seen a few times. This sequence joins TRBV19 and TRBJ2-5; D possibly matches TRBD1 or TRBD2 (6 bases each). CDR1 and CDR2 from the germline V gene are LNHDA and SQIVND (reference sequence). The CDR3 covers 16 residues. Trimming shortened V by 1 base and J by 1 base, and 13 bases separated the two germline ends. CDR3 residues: CASSIVDRGLQETQYF. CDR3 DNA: TGTGCCAGTAGTATAGTGGATCGGGGGCTCCAAGAGACCCAGTACTTC. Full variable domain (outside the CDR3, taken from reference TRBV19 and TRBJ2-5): DGGITQSPKYLFRKEGQNVTLSCEQNLNHDAMYWYRQDPGQGLRLIYYSQIVNDFQKGDIAEGYSVSREKKESFPLTVTSAQKNPTAFYLCASSIVDRGLQETQYFGPGTRLLVL.

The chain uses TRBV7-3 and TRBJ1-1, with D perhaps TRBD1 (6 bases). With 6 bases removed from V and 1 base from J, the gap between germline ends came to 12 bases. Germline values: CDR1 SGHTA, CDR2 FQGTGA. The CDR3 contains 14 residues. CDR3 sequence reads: CASRRTTGNTEAFF. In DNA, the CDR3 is TGTGCCAGCAGACGAACGACAGGGAACACTGAAGCTTTCTTT.

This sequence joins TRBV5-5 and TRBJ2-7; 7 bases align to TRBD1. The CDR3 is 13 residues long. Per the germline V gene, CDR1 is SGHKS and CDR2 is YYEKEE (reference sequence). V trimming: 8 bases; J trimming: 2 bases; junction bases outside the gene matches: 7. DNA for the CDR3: TGTGCCAGTAGACAGGGAGTCACCTACGAGCAGTACTTC. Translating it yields CASRQGVTYEQYF. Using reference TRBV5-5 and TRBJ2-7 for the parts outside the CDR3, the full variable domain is DAGVTQSPTHLIKTRGQQVTLRCSPISGHKSVSWYQQVLGQGPQFIFQYYEKEERGRGNFPDRFSARQFPNYSSELNVNALLLGDSALYLCASRQGVTYEQYFGPGTRLTVT.

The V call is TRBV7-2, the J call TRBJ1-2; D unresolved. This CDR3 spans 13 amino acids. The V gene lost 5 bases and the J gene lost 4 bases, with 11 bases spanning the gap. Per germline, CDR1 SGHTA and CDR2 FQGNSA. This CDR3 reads CASSDDMSYGYTF. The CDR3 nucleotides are TGTGCCAGCAGCGATGACATGTCCTATGGCTACACCTTC.

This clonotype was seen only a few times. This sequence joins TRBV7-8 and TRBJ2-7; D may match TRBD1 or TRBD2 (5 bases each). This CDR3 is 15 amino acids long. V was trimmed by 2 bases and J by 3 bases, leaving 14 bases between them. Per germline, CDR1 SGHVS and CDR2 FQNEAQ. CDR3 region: CASSLRTGTGYEQYV. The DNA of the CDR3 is TGTGCCAGCAGCTTACGTACCGGGACGGGCTACGAGCAGTACGTC.

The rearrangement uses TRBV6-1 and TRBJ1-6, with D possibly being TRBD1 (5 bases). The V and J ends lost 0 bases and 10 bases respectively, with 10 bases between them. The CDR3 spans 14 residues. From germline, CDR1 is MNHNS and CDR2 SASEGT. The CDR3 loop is CASSEAGWGSPLHF. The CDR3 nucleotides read TGTGCCAGCAGTGAAGCAGGGTGGGGGTCACCCCTCCACTTT.

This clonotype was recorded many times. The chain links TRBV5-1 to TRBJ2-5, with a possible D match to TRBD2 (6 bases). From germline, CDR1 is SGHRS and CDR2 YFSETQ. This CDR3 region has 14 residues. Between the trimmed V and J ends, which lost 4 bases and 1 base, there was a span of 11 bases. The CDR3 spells CASSLGLGQETQYF. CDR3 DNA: TGCGCCAGCAGCCTGGGACTTGGCCAAGAGACCCAGTACTTC.

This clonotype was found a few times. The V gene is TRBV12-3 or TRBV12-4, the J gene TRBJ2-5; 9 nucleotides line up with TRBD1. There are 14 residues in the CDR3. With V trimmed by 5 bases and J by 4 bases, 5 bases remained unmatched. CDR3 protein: CASSMTGGRETQYF. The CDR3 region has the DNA TGTGCCAGCAGTATGACAGGGGGTAGAGAGACCCAGTACTTC.

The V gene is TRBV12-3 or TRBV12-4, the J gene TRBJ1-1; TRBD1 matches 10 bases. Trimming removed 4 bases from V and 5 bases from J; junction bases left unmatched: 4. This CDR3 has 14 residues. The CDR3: CASSWRTGGTEAFF. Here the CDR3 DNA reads TGTGCCAGCAGTTGGAGGACAGGGGGGACTGAAGCTTTCTTT.

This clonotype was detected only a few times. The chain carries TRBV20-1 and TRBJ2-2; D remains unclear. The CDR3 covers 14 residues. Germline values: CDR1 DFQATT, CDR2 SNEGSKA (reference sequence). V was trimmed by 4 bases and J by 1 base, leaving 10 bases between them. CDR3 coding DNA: TGCAGTGCTAAAGTCCCAAAGAACACCGGGGAGCTGTTTTTT. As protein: CSAKVPKNTGELFF.

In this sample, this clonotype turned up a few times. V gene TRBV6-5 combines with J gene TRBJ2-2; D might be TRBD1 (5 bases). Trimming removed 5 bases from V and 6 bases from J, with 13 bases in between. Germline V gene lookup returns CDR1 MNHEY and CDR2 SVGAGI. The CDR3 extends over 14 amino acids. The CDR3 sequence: CASSHHPGPGELFF. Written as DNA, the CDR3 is TGTGCCAGCAGTCACCACCCAGGGCCCGGGGAGCTGTTTTTT.